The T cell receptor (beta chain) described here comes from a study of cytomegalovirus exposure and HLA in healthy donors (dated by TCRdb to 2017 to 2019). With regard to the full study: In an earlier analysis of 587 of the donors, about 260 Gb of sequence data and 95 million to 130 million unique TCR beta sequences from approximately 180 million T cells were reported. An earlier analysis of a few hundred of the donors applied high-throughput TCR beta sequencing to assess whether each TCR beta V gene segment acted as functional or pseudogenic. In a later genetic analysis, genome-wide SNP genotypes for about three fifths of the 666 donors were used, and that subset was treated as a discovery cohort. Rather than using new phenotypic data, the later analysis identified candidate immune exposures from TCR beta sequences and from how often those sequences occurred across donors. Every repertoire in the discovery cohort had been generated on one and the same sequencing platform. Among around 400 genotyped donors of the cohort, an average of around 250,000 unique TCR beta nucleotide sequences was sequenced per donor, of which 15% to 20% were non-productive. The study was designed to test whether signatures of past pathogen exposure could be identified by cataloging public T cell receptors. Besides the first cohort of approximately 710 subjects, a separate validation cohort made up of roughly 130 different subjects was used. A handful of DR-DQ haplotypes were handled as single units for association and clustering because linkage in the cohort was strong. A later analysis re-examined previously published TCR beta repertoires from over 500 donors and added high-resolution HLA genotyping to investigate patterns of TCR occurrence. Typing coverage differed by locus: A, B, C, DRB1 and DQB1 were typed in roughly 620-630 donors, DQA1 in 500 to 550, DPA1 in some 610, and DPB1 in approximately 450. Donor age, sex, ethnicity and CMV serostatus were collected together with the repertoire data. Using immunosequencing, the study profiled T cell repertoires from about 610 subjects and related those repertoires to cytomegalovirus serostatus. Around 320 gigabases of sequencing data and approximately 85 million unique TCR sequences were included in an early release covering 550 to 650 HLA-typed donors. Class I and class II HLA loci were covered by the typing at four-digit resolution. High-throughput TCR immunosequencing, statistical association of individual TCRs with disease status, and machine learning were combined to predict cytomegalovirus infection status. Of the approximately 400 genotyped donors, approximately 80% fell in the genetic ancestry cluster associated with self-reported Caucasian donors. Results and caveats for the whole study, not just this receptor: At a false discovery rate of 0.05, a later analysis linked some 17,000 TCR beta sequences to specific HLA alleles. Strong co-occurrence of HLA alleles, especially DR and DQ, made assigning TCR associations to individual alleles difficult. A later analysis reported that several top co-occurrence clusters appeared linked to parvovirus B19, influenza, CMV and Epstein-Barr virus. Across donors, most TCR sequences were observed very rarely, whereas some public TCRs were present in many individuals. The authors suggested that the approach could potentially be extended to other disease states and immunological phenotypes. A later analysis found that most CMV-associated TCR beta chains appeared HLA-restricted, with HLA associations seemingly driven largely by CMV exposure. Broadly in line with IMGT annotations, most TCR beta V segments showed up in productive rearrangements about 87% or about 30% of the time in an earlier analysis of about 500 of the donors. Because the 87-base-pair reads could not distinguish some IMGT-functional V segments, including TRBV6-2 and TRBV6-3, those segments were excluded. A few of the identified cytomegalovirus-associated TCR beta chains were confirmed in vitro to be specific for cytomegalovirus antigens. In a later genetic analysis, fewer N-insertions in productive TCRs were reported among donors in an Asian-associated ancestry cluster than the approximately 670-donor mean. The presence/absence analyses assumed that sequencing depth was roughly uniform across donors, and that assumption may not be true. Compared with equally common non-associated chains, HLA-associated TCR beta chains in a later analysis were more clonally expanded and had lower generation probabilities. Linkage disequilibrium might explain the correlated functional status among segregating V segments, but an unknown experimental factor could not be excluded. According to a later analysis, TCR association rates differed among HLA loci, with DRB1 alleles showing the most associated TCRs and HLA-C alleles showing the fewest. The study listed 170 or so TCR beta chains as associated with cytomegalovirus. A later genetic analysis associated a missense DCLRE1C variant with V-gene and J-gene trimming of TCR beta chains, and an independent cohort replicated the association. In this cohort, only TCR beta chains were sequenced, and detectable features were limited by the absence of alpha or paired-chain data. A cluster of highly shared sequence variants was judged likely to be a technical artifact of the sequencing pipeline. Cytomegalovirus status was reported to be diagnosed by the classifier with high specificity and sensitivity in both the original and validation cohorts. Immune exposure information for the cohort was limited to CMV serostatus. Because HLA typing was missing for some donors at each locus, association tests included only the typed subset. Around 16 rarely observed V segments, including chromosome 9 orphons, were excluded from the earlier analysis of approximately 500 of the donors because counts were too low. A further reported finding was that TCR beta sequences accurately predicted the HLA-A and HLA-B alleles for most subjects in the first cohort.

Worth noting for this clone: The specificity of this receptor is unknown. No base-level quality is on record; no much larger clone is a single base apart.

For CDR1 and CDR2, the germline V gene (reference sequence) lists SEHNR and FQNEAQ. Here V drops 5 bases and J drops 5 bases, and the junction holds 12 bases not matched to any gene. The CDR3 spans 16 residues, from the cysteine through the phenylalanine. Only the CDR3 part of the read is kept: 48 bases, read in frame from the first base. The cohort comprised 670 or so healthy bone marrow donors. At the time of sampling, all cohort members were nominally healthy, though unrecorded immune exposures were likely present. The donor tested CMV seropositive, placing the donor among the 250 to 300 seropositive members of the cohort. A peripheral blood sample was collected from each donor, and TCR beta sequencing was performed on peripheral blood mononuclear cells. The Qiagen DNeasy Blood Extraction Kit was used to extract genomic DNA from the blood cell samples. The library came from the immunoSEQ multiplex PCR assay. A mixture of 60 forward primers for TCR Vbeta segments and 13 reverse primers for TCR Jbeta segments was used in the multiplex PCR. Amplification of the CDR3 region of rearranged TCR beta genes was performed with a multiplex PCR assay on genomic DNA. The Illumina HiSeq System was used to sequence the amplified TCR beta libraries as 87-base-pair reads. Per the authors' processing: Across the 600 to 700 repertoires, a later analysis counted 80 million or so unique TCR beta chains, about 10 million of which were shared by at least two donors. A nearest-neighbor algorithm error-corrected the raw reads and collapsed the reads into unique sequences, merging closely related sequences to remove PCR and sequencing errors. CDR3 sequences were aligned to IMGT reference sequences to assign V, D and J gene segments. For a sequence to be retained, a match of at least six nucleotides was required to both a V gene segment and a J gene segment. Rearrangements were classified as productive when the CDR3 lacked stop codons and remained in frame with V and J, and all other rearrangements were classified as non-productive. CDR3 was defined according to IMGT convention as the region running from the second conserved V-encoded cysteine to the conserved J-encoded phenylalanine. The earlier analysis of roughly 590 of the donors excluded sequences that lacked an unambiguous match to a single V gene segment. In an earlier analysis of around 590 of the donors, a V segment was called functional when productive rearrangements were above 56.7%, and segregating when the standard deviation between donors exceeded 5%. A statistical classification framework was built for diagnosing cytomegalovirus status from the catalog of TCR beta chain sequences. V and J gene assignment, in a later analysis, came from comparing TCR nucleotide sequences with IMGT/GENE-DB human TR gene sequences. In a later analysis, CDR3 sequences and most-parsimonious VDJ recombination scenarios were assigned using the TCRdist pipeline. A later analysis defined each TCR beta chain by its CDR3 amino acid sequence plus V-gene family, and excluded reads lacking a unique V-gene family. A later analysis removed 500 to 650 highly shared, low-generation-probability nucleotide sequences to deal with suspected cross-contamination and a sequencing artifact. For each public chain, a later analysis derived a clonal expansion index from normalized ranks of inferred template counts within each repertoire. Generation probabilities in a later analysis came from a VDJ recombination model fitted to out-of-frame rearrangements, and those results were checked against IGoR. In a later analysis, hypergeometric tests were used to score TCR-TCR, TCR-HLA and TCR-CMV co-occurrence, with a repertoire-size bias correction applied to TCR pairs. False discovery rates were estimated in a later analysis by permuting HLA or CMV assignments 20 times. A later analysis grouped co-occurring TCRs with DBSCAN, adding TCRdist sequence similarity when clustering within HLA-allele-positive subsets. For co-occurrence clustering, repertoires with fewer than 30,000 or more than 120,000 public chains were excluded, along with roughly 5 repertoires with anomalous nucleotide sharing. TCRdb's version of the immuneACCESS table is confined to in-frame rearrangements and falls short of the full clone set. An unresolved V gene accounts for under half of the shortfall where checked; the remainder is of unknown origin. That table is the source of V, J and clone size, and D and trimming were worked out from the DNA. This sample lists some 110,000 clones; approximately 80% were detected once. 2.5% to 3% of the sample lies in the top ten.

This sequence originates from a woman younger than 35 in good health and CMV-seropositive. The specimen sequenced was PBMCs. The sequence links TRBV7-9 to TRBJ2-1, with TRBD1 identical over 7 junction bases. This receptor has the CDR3 CASSIPPGTVNNEQFF. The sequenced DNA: TGTGCCAGCAGCATACCTCCCGGGACAGTGAACAATGAGCAGTTCTTC.